The 20 T cell receptor beta chains presented below share a single source sample, sequenced in a study of blood T cell repertoires in COVID-19. TCRdb keeps only in-frame clones here, not all; method: immunoSEQ multiplex PCR. The sample has 150,000 to 200,000 clones, approximately 79% seen once. The sample taken for sequencing was peripheral blood. The receptors come from a man aged 55-75 years with active or convalescent COVID-19.

This chain connects TRBV19 to TRBJ2-7; the match to TRBD1 covers 11 bases. Trimming cost V 4 bases and J 5 bases; bases outside gene matches: 4. The CDR3 contains 14 residues. The germline V gene has CDR1 LNHDA and CDR2 SQIVND (reference sequence). CDR3 bases: TGTGCCAGTAGTAGAAGGACAGGGGGCGACGAGCAGTACTTC. It specifies CASSRRTGGDEQYF.

This clone has a handful of counts. This chain connects TRBV29-1 to TRBJ1-1; 8 bases fit TRBD1. This CDR3 comprises 12 residues. CDR1 is SQVTM, CDR2 ANQGSEA, per germline. The junction had 4 bases not matched to a gene; V was cut back by 7 bases and J by 3 bases. The CDR3 DNA follows: TGCAGCGAAAGACAGGGGTACACTGAAGCTTTCTTT. As protein: CSERQGYTEAFF. Filled out from reference TRBV29-1 and TRBJ1-1, the complete variable domain reads SAVISQKPSRDICQRGTSLTIQCQVDSQVTMMFWYRQQPGQSLTLIATANQGSEATYESGFVIDKFPISRPNLTFSTLTVSNMSPEDSSIYLCSERQGYTEAFFGQGTRLTVV.

The V call is TRBV4-3, the J call TRBJ2-3; D is possibly TRBD2 (5 bases). V dropped 6 bases and J dropped 6 bases, with 16 bases sitting between them. Germline values: CDR1 LGHNA, CDR2 YSLEER. The CDR3 totals 14 residues. The CDR3 nucleotides read TGCGCCAGCAGTCGGGAAGGGCTTTGGGATACGCAGTATTTT. This sequence encodes CASSREGLWDTQYF.

This clone occurred once. The V gene is TRBV18, the J gene TRBJ2-7; TRBD1 matches 9 bases. The CDR3 runs 13 residues. Germline lookup yields CDR1 KGHSH and CDR2 LQKENI. Losses at the gene ends were 4 bases for V and 6 bases for J; bases not matched to a gene: 4. The CDR3 DNA reads as TGTGCCAGCTCACGGGACAGGGCCTCCGAGCAGTACTTC. Translated: CASSRDRASEQYF.

The rearrangement uses TRBV19 and TRBJ1-5, with a tentative D call TRBD1 (5 bases). This CDR3 is built from 13 residues. The germline V and J ends were trimmed by 5 bases and 7 bases, with 12 bases remaining between them. Germline CDR1 and CDR2: LNHDA and SQIVND (reference sequence). The CDR3 DNA reads TGTGCCAGTAGTGGGCAGGGCAGACAGCCCCAGCATTTT. This translates into CASSGQGRQPQHF. The variable domain in full, completed from reference TRBV19 and TRBJ1-5, reads DGGITQSPKYLFRKEGQNVTLSCEQNLNHDAMYWYRQDPGQGLRLIYYSQIVNDFQKGDIAEGYSVSREKKESFPLTVTSAQKNPTAFYLCASSGQGRQPQHFGDGTRLSIL.

This rearrangement joins TRBV7-2 to TRBJ2-3; a possible D gene is TRBD2 (5 bases). The germline V gene has CDR1 SGHTA and CDR2 FQGNSA. V was shortened by 3 bases and J by 3 bases, with 10 bases between the two germline ends. The CDR3 has 14 residues. The CDR3 sequence is CASSFDGETDTQYF. For the CDR3, the DNA is TGTGCCAGCAGCTTCGATGGGGAGACAGATACGCAGTATTTT.

The table lists this clone with a few counts. This sequence joins TRBV4-1 and TRBJ2-2; D call uncertain. The CDR3 totals 16 residues. The germline CDR1 and CDR2 sequences are MGHRA and YSYEKL. V dropped 2 bases and J dropped 2 bases, with 12 bases sitting between them. This CDR3 reads CASSQPDGANTGELFF. The CDR3 DNA follows: TGCGCCAGCAGCCAACCTGACGGAGCTAACACCGGGGAGCTGTTTTTT.

J is TRBJ1-5 and V is TRBV27; 8 bases fit TRBD1. Germline assignment: CDR1 MNHEY and CDR2 SMNVEV (reference sequence). CDR3 length equals 14 residues. After removal of 7 bases from V and 9 bases from J, the junction contained 11 bases not matched to a gene. The DNA of the CDR3 is TGTGCCAGCAAGGGGACAGGCCCGTTGGGGCCCCAGCATTTT. It yields the protein CASKGTGPLGPQHF.

The rearrangement joins TRBV27 to TRBJ1-1; D remains ambiguous. Germline V gives CDR1 MNHEY, CDR2 SMNVEV (reference sequence). V was shortened by 6 bases and J by 1 base, with 9 bases between the two germline ends. The CDR3 is made up of 13 amino acids. The CDR3, as DNA: TGTGCCAGCAGCTCTAGAGGGAACACTGAAGCTTTCTTT. Translation: CASSSRGNTEAFF.

The chain employs TRBV27 and TRBJ1-3; the match to TRBD1 covers 7 bases. J lost 10 bases, V lost 5 bases, and 11 bases had no gene match. This CDR3 is built from 14 residues. Looked up from germline, CDR1 is MNHEY and CDR2 is SMNVEV (reference sequence). In nucleotides, the CDR3 is TGTGCCAGCAGTCCTCGGACAGGCGGTAGGACCATATATTTT. Encoded protein: CASSPRTGGRTIYF.

This rearrangement joins TRBV28 to TRBJ1-2; D may be TRBD1 (6 bases). The CDR3 sequence is 13 residues long. Germline V gives CDR1 MDHEN, CDR2 SYDVKM. The V and J ends lost 7 bases and 8 bases respectively, with 17 bases between them. CDR3: CASIQNPTGGYTF. The CDR3 DNA reads as TGTGCCAGCATCCAAAACCCCACAGGGGGCTACACCTTC.

This clone occurred a few times. The CDR3 loop reads CASTRTGTNYGYTF. The CDR3 DNA is TGTGCCAGCACTAGAACAGGGACCAACTATGGCTACACCTTC. The chain has TRBV25-1 and TRBJ1-2, with D possibly TRBD1 on 6 matching bases. The CDR3 has 14 residues. Deletions cut 7 bases from V and 2 bases from J, with 14 bases between. The germline gives CDR1 MGHDK, CDR2 SYGVNS.

The chain couples TRBV20-1 to TRBJ2-5; maybe TRBD2 (5 bases). Germline loops: CDR1 DFQATT, CDR2 SNEGSKA (reference sequence). The germline V and J ends were trimmed by 6 bases and 10 bases, with 21 bases remaining between them. The CDR3 totals 13 residues. The DNA for the CDR3 is TGCAGTGCGAGTAGCGAGGTCGGTGTGGTCCAGTACTTC. Protein sequence: CSASSEVGVVQYF.

Only a few counts were recorded for this clone. V usage is TRBV18 and J usage is TRBJ1-2, with 7 bases that match TRBD1. Losses at the gene ends were 3 bases for V and 5 bases for J; bases not matched to a gene: 12. The CDR3 spans 16 residues. Germline CDR1 is KGHSH and CDR2 is LQKENI. The CDR3 region is CASSPTPGQPNYGYTF. CDR3 nucleotides: TGTGCCAGCTCACCCACTCCGGGACAGCCGAATTATGGCTACACCTTC. Full variable domain (remainder filled in from reference TRBV18 and TRBJ1-2): NAGVMQNPRHLVRRRGQEARLRCSPMKGHSHVYWYRQLPEEGLKFMVYLQKENIIDESGMPKERFSAEFPKEGPSILRIQQVVRGDSAAYFCASSPTPGQPNYGYTFGSGTRLTVV.

The chain combines TRBV11-2 with TRBJ1-1; 7 bases match TRBD1. Looked up from germline, CDR1 is SGHAT and CDR2 is FQNNGV. The CDR3 totals 14 residues. The J segment lost 2 bases and the V segment lost 7 bases, leaving 7 bases of the junction unmatched. DNA for the CDR3: TGTGCCAGCAACACAGGGGCCCGTAACACTGAAGCTTTCTTT. This encodes CASNTGARNTEAFF.

CDR3: CASSLPPTGWYNEQFF. CDR3 DNA sequence: TGTGCCAGCAGCTTGCCCCCGACAGGCTGGTACAATGAGCAGTTCTTC. The rearrangement uses TRBV5-4 and TRBJ2-1; tentative D call: TRBD1 (6 bases). The V gene's germline CDR1 is SGHNT and CDR2 YYREEE (reference sequence). The germline V and J ends were trimmed by 1 base and 4 bases, with 15 bases remaining between them. CDR3 length: 16 amino acids.

This clone appeared a few times. This chain connects TRBV6-2 or TRBV6-3 to TRBJ2-3; possibly TRBD2 for D (5 bases). CDR1 MNHEY and CDR2 SVGEGT come from the germline V gene. The V and J ends lost 6 bases and 2 bases respectively, with 18 bases between them. There are 16 residues in the CDR3. CDR3 nucleotide sequence: TGTGCCAGCAGCCGACCTGCGGGTTCGATCACAGATACGCAGTATTTT. Translation gives CASSRPAGSITDTQYF.

The chain combines TRBV18 with TRBJ2-7, with 8 bases identical to TRBD2. Trimming cost V 2 bases and J 5 bases; bases outside gene matches: 8. The CDR3 loop spans 15 amino acids. The V gene's germline CDR1 is KGHSH and CDR2 LQKENI. The CDR3 nucleotides read TGTGCCAGCTCACCAGCGGTAGCGGGAAGCGACGAGCAGTACTTC. Amino acids: CASSPAVAGSDEQYF.

This clone was detected once. V usage is TRBV3-1 (or the pseudogene TRBV3-2) and J usage is TRBJ2-1; 11 positions match TRBD2. The CDR3 spans 19 residues. Trimming removed 2 bases from V and 7 bases from J; junction bases left unmatched: 16. Germline CDR1 LGHDT, CDR2 YNNKEL (reference sequence). Written as DNA, the CDR3 is TGTGCCAGCAGCCAAATAAGGACTAGCGGGTGGGTTTTTGGGAATGAGCAGTTCTTC. It specifies CASSQIRTSGWVFGNEQFF.

The table lists this clone with a count of one. This chain connects TRBV28 to TRBJ1-2; D remains unclear. V was cut by 9 bases and J by 1 base, with 12 bases left in between. The CDR3 runs to 13 residues. Germline V gives CDR1 MDHEN, CDR2 SYDVKM. This chain's CDR3 is CASYTSSNYGYTF. The CDR3 DNA follows: TGTGCCAGTTATACATCAAGTAACTATGGCTACACCTTC.